This T cell receptor beta chain was profiled in a study of blood T cell repertoires in COVID-19. The wider study: Samples representing acute and convalescent COVID-19 were sourced from the United States, Italy and Spain. T cells, B-cell-depleted T cells, or PBMCs supplied cDNA or gDNA.

V was shortened by 8 bases and J by 3 bases, with 13 bases between the two germline ends. Germline values: CDR1 SNHLY, CDR2 FYNNEI. The CDR3 consists of 14 residues. Authors' data handling: Reference gene primer amplification gave estimated nucleated cell counts. Profiled with immunoSEQ multiplex PCR; TCRdb holds only in-frame clones, not every one. V, J and clone size are taken as reported in that table, and D and trimming were inferred from the DNA itself. The table includes about 160,000 clones, roughly 82% detected once. The clonotype originates from an older man with acute or convalescent COVID-19. The rearrangement uses TRBV2 and TRBJ2-2; TRBD1 might be the D (6 bases). Sequenced: peripheral blood. The CDR3 DNA reads TGTGCCAGCCTACAGGGTGTGGACACCGGGGAGCTGTTTTTT. Translated, it gives CASLQGVDTGELFF. Filled out from reference TRBV2 and TRBJ2-2, the complete variable domain reads EPEVTQTPSHQVTQMGQEVILRCVPISNHLYFYWYRQILGQKVEFLVSFYNNEISEKSEIFDDQFSVERPDGSNFTLKIRSTKLEDSAMYFCASLQGVDTGELFFGEGSRLTVL.